These T cell receptor beta chains were read from a single sample in a study of OX40 agonist ivuxolimab in advanced cancers. Using immunoSEQ multiplex PCR, the repertoire was profiled, and TCRdb retains in-frame clones only, with some absent. Seen here are roughly 76,000 clones, roughly 90% observed once, and the top ten hold roughly 2%. The sequences come from CD4+ or CD8+ T cells sorted from blood, collected in a trial of the OX40 agonist ivuxolimab. These receptors came from an adult with an advanced solid tumor such as melanoma, head and neck, liver or kidney cancer. CDR3s include the opening cysteine and the closing phenylalanine or tryptophan. Each record gives: D gene, clone size, J gene, V gene, CDR3 protein, CDR3 DNA. The D gene is left open where the match is weak. Clone size is stated in some rows and not others, as once, few, many or a class when expanded.

D gene: TRBD2
clone size: NA
J gene: TRBJ2-1
V gene: TRBV6-1
CDR3 protein: CASSERLAGSNEQFF
CDR3 DNA: TGTGCCAGCAGTGAAAGGCTAGCGGGGTCCAATGAGCAGTTCTTC

D gene: TRBD2
clone size: NA
J gene: TRBJ2-7
V gene: TRBV7-2
CDR3 protein: CASSRTSGDSYEQYF
CDR3 DNA: TGTGCCAGCAGCAGGACTAGCGGAGACTCCTACGAGCAGTACTTC

D gene: NA
clone size: NA
J gene: TRBJ2-3
V gene: TRBV7-3
CDR3 protein: CASSTTGQDTDTQYF
CDR3 DNA: TGTGCCAGCAGCACGACCGGACAAGACACAGATACGCAGTATTTT

D gene: NA
clone size: NA
J gene: TRBJ1-1
V gene: TRBV30
CDR3 protein: CAWSTGIKEAFF
CDR3 DNA: TGTGCCTGGAGTACAGGGATAAAAGAAGCTTTCTTT

D gene: TRBD2
clone size: NA
J gene: TRBJ2-3
V gene: TRBV30
CDR3 protein: CAWRSPSTGGTTDTQYF
CDR3 DNA: TGTGCCTGGCGGTCCCCCTCCACGGGAGGCACCACAGATACGCAGTATTTT

D gene: NA
clone size: NA
J gene: TRBJ2-7
V gene: TRBV6-5
CDR3 protein: CASSYYRGNYEQYF
CDR3 DNA: TGTGCCAGCAGTTATTATCGGGGAAACTACGAGCAGTACTTC

D gene: TRBD1
clone size: once
J gene: TRBJ1-5
V gene: TRBV7-9
CDR3 protein: CASSLGTGGNQPQHF
CDR3 DNA: TGTGCCAGCAGCTTAGGGACAGGGGGAAATCAGCCCCAGCATTTT

D gene: NA
clone size: NA
J gene: TRBJ1-1
V gene: TRBV5-1
CDR3 protein: CASRQGIANTEAFF
CDR3 DNA: TGCGCCAGCAGACAGGGTATTGCGAACACTGAAGCTTTCTTT

D gene: NA
clone size: NA
J gene: TRBJ2-6
V gene: TRBV7-2
CDR3 protein: CASSLGPVRANVLTF
CDR3 DNA: TGTGCCAGCAGCTTAGGCCCCGTCCGGGCCAACGTCCTGACTTTC

D gene: TRBD1
clone size: NA
J gene: TRBJ1-1
V gene: TRBV28
CDR3 protein: CGTEGATEAFF
CDR3 DNA: TGTGGGACAGAGGGGGCCACTGAAGCTTTCTTT

D gene: TRBD1
clone size: NA
J gene: TRBJ2-3
V gene: TRBV18
CDR3 protein: CASSRQIGTGERTDTQYF
CDR3 DNA: TGTGCCAGCTCACGCCAAATCGGGACAGGCGAGCGGACAGATACGCAGTATTTT

D gene: NA
clone size: NA
J gene: TRBJ2-3
V gene: TRBV10-3
CDR3 protein: CAISAGSADTQYF
CDR3 DNA: TGTGCCATCAGTGCGGGTAGTGCAGATACGCAGTATTTT

D gene: TRBD2
clone size: few
J gene: TRBJ2-1
V gene: TRBV7-8
CDR3 protein: CASSLTLAGRAGEQFF
CDR3 DNA: TGTGCCAGCAGCTTAACCCTAGCGGGTCGGGCGGGCGAGCAGTTCTTC

D gene: NA
clone size: NA
J gene: TRBJ2-3
V gene: TRBV11-3
CDR3 protein: CASTISGTSTDTQYF
CDR3 DNA: TGTGCCAGCACCATAAGCGGAACTAGCACAGATACGCAGTATTTT

D gene: NA
clone size: NA
J gene: TRBJ2-3
V gene: TRBV11-3
CDR3 protein: CASSLDQTDTQYF
CDR3 DNA: TGTGCCAGCAGCTTAGATCAAACAGATACGCAGTATTTT

D gene: NA
clone size: NA
J gene: TRBJ2-5
V gene: TRBV20-1
CDR3 protein: CSARFLETQYF
CDR3 DNA: TGCAGTGCTAGATTTTTAGAGACCCAGTACTTC

D gene: NA
clone size: NA
J gene: TRBJ2-5
V gene: TRBV19
CDR3 protein: CASSSRPGQLLKQETQYF
CDR3 DNA: TGTGCCAGTAGCTCCCGCCCGGGACAACTATTGAAGCAGGAGACCCAGTACTTC

D gene: NA
clone size: NA
J gene: TRBJ2-7
V gene: TRBV19
CDR3 protein: CASSPEGRTYEQYF
CDR3 DNA: TGTGCCAGTAGTCCGGAGGGTAGGACCTACGAGCAGTACTTC

D gene: NA
clone size: once
J gene: TRBJ2-2
V gene: TRBV18
CDR3 protein: CASSPSQGLPGELFF
CDR3 DNA: TGTGCCAGCTCACCGTCGCAGGGATTGCCCGGGGAGCTGTTTTTT

D gene: TRBD2
clone size: once
J gene: TRBJ2-1
V gene: TRBV5-1
CDR3 protein: CASSLDRSSGRNEQFF
CDR3 DNA: TGCGCCAGCAGCTTGGATCGGTCTAGCGGGAGAAATGAGCAGTTCTTC

D gene: NA
clone size: NA
J gene: TRBJ2-7
V gene: TRBV29-1
CDR3 protein: CSVEGPGEQYF
CDR3 DNA: TGCAGCGTTGAGGGACCCGGCGAGCAGTACTTC

D gene: NA
clone size: NA
J gene: TRBJ2-3
V gene: TRBV6-6
CDR3 protein: CASRRPTDTQYF
CDR3 DNA: TGTGCCAGCAGAAGACCGACAGATACGCAGTATTTT

D gene: NA
clone size: few
J gene: TRBJ1-2
V gene: TRBV7-9
CDR3 protein: CASSRDWYGYTF
CDR3 DNA: TGTGCCAGCAGCCGAGACTGGTATGGCTACACCTTC

D gene: NA
clone size: NA
J gene: TRBJ1-2
V gene: TRBV29-1
CDR3 protein: CSVEGKDNYGYTF
CDR3 DNA: TGCAGCGTTGAAGGAAAGGATAACTATGGCTACACCTTC

D gene: NA
clone size: few
J gene: TRBJ1-4
V gene: TRBV5-8
CDR3 protein: CASSSGLTNEKLFF
CDR3 DNA: TGTGCCAGCAGCTCAGGGTTAACTAATGAAAAACTGTTTTTT

D gene: NA
clone size: NA
J gene: TRBJ1-4
V gene: TRBV11-3
CDR3 protein: CASSPLSSNEKLFF
CDR3 DNA: TGTGCCAGCAGCCCCCTTTCGAGTAATGAAAAACTGTTTTTT

D gene: TRBD2
clone size: NA
J gene: TRBJ2-6
V gene: TRBV2
CDR3 protein: CASTPNGLVSSGANVLTF
CDR3 DNA: TGTGCCAGCACTCCAAACGGACTAGTCTCCAGTGGGGCCAACGTCCTGACTTTC

D gene: NA
clone size: NA
J gene: TRBJ2-7
V gene: TRBV7-9
CDR3 protein: CASSLTGLYEQYF
CDR3 DNA: TGTGCCAGCAGCCTGACCGGGCTGTACGAGCAGTACTTC

D gene: TRBD1
clone size: NA
J gene: TRBJ2-5
V gene: TRBV9
CDR3 protein: CASSLDRVETQYF
CDR3 DNA: TGTGCCAGCAGCTTGGACAGGGTGGAGACCCAGTACTTC

D gene: NA
clone size: NA
J gene: TRBJ1-4
V gene: TRBV28
CDR3 protein: CASRTGTPEKLFF
CDR3 DNA: TGTGCCAGCAGAACCGGGACTCCTGAAAAACTGTTTTTT

D gene: NA
clone size: NA
J gene: TRBJ2-7
V gene: TRBV5-1
CDR3 protein: CASRELSRENEQYF
CDR3 DNA: TGCGCCAGCAGGGAACTAAGCAGGGAAAACGAGCAGTACTTC

D gene: NA
clone size: few
J gene: TRBJ1-5
V gene: TRBV7-2
CDR3 protein: CASSLGTGQNQPQHF
CDR3 DNA: TGTGCCAGCAGCTTAGGTACAGGCCAGAATCAGCCCCAGCATTTT

D gene: NA
clone size: NA
J gene: TRBJ2-2
V gene: TRBV30
CDR3 protein: CAWRWTANTGELFF
CDR3 DNA: TGTGCCTGGAGGTGGACAGCTAACACCGGGGAGCTGTTTTTT

D gene: NA
clone size: NA
J gene: TRBJ2-2
V gene: TRBV5-1
CDR3 protein: CASSLRATTGELFF
CDR3 DNA: TGCGCCAGCAGCTTGAGAGCTACCACCGGGGAGCTGTTTTTT

D gene: NA
clone size: NA
J gene: TRBJ2-2
V gene: TRBV6-5
CDR3 protein: CASSRTGELFF
CDR3 DNA: TGTGCCAGCAGTCGGACCGGGGAGCTGTTTTTT

D gene: TRBD2
clone size: NA
J gene: TRBJ2-2
V gene: TRBV2
CDR3 protein: CASNPSGWASGSRPGELFF
CDR3 DNA: TGTGCCAGCAACCCCTCTGGGTGGGCTAGCGGGAGCAGACCCGGGGAGCTGTTTTTT

D gene: NA
clone size: NA
J gene: TRBJ2-5
V gene: TRBV28
CDR3 protein: CASSLPVGLQETQYF
CDR3 DNA: TGTGCCAGCAGTTTACCGGTGGGGCTCCAAGAGACCCAGTACTTC